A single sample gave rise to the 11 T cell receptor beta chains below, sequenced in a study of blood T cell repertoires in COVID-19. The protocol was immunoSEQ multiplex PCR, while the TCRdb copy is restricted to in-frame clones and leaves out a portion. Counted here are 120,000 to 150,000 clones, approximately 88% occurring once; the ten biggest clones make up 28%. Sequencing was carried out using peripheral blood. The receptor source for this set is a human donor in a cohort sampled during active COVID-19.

CDR3 region: CASSPAPEGTEAFF. CDR3 DNA sequence: TGTGCCAGCAGCCCAGCACCTGAGGGCACTGAAGCTTTCTTT. The chain has TRBV2 and TRBJ1-1; no clear D. The CDR3 runs 14 residues. Germline CDR1 reads SNHLY; CDR2 reads FYNNEI. The V and J ends lost 6 bases and 4 bases respectively, with 15 bases between them. Combining the CDR3 with reference TRBV2 and TRBJ1-1 gives the whole variable domain EPEVTQTPSHQVTQMGQEVILRCVPISNHLYFYWYRQILGQKVEFLVSFYNNEISEKSEIFDDQFSVERPDGSNFTLKIRSTKLEDSAMYFCASSPAPEGTEAFFGQGTRLTVV.

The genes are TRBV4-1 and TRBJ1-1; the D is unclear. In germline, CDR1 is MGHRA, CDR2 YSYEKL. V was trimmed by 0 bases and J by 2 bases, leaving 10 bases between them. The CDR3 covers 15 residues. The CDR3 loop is CASSQEVAENTEAFF. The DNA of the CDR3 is TGCGCCAGCAGCCAAGAGGTGGCAGAAAACACTGAAGCTTTCTTT.

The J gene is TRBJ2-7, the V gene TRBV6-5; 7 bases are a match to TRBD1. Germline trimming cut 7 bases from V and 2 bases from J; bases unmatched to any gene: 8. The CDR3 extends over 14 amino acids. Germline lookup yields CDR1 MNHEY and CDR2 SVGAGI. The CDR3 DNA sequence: TGTGCCAGCACCTCGGACAGGCCGGCCTACGAGCAGTACTTC. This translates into CASTSDRPAYEQYF.

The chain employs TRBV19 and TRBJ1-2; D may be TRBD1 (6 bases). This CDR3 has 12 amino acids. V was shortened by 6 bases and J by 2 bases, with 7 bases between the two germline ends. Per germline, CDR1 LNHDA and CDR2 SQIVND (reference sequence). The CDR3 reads CASRGQNYGYTF. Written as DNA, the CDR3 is TGTGCCAGTAGGGGACAAAACTATGGCTACACCTTC.

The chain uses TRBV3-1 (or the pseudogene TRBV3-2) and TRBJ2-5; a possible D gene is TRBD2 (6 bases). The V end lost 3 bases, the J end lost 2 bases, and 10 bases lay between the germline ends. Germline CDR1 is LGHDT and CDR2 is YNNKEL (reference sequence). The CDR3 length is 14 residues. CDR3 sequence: CASSHLGGQETQYF. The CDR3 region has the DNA TGTGCCAGCAGCCACCTTGGGGGGCAAGAGACCCAGTACTTC.

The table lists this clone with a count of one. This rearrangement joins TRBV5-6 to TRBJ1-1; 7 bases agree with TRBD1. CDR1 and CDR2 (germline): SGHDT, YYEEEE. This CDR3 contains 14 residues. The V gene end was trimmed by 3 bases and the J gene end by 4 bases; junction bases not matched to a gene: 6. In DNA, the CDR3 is TGTGCCAGCAGCTCGATAACAGGGGTCACTGAAGCTTTCTTT. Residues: CASSSITGVTEAFF.

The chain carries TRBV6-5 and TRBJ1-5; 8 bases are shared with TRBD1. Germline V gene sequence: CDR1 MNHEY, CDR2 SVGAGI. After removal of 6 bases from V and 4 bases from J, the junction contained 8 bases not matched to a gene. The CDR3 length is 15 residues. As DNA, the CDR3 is TGTGCCAGCAGCGACTCCGGGACAGGTAATCAGCCCCAGCATTTT. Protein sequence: CASSDSGTGNQPQHF.

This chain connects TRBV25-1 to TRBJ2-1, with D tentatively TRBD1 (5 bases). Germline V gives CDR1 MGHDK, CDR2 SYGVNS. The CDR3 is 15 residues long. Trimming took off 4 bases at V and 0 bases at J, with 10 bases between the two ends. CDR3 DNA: TGTGCCAGCAGTGTCAGGGCCTACTCCTACAATGAGCAGTTCTTC. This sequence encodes CASSVRAYSYNEQFF. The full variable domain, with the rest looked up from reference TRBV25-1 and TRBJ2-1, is EADIYQTPRYLVIGTGKKITLECSQTMGHDKMYWYQQDPGMELHLIHYSYGVNSTEKGDLSSESTVSRIRTEHFPLTLESARPSHTSQYLCASSVRAYSYNEQFFGPGTRLTVL.

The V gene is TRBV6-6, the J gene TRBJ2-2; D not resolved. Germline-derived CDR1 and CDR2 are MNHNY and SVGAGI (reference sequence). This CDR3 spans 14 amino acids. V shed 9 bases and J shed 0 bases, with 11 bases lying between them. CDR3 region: CASSITANTGELFF. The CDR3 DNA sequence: TGTGCCAGTTCGATTACAGCGAACACCGGGGAGCTGTTTTTT.

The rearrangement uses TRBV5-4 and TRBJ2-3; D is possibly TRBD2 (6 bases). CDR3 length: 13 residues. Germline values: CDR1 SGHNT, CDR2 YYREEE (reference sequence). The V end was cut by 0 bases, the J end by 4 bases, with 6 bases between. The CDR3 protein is CASSLGGADTQYF. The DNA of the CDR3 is TGTGCCAGCAGCTTGGGCGGGGCAGATACGCAGTATTTT.

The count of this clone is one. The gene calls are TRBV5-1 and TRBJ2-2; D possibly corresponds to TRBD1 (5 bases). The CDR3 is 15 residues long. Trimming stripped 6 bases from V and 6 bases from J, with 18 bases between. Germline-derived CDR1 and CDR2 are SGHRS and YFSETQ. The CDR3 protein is CASTWTSGLAGELFF. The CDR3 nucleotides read TGCGCCAGCACCTGGACCTCAGGGTTAGCCGGGGAGCTGTTTTTT.